This TCR beta chain came from a study of shared clonotypes between healthy human individuals. Study in general: Donor composition was a couple of women and three men, aged 18 to 49. Study-wide results and limits: Clonotypes shared by all four donors outscored non-shared clonotypes in generation probability. Rarefaction curves obtained for sorted subsets showed sequencing incomplete despite large depth. Represented genetic and exposure-history diversity was restricted by having few donors.

This table comes from immunoSEQ multiplex PCR, and its TCRdb copy is limited to in-frame clones, with some not included. The table records hundreds of thousands of clones, roughly 98% of them present only once. With respect to this clone: Its target is unknown.

Only CD45RO-negative cells positively selected for CCR7 counted as naive CD8 cells, so terminally differentiated effector memory CD45RA+ cells were excluded. The germline V and J ends were trimmed by 5 bases and 4 bases, with 12 bases remaining between them. The CDR3 is made up of 13 amino acids. Germline values: CDR1 SGHVS, CDR2 FNYEAQ. The source of this sequence is a young man in good health. Sequencing input: naive CD8+ T cells sorted from blood. This chain links TRBV7-6 with TRBJ2-7; D gene ambiguous. The CDR3 protein is CASSLDPNYEQYF. The CDR3 nucleotides are TGTGCCAGCAGCCTGGACCCGAATTACGAGCAGTACTTC.